A selection of T cell receptor beta chains follows, all from one sample in a study of shared clonotypes between healthy human individuals. Using immunoSEQ multiplex PCR, the repertoire was profiled, and TCRdb retains in-frame clones only, with some absent. This table holds hundreds of thousands of clones, under 80% found once. Sequencing was carried out using memory CD4+ T cells sorted from blood. The receptors were gathered from a woman aged 25 to 39 in good health. Both conserved end residues are part of each CDR3. The D gene is left open where the match is weak. Clone size is shown for a subset of rows, as once, few, many or a class of expanded clone.

clone size	V gene	J gene	D gene	CDR3 DNA	CDR3 protein
few	TRBV29-1	TRBJ2-7	.	TGCAGCGTTGTCCGAGGCGGGGAGCAGTACTTC	CSVVRGGEQYF
.	TRBV19	TRBJ2-1	.	TGTGCCAGTAGTATGACTGGGGTTGAGCAGTTCTTC	CASSMTGVEQFF
.	TRBV5-1	TRBJ2-7	TRBD1	TGCGCCAGCAGCTTAGCAGGGGGATATCGCGAGCAGTACTTC	CASSLAGGYREQYF
.	TRBV27	TRBJ1-3	.	TGTGCCAGCCGATCGTCGGGGGGAGCTGGAAACACCATATATTTT	CASRSSGGAGNTIYF
once	TRBV11-3	TRBJ2-2	TRBD2	TGTGCCAGCAGCATGAGTGGACTAGCGGGGGGGACCGGGGAGCTGTTTTTT	CASSMSGLAGGTGELFF
.	TRBV5-1	TRBJ1-3	TRBD1	TGCGCCAGCAGCTCCGCCGACAGGGTACCTGGAAACACCATATATTTT	CASSSADRVPGNTIYF
.	TRBV7-9	TRBJ2-1	.	TGTGCCAGCAGGGGGACACTCTACAATGAGCAGTTCTTC	CASRGTLYNEQFF
.	TRBV10-3	TRBJ2-7	.	TGTGCCATCAGTGAAAGGTTCGAGCAGTACTTC	CAISERFEQYF
.	TRBV14	TRBJ2-3	.	TGTGCCAGCAGCCAAGATTCGGGAGATACGCAGTATTTT	CASSQDSGDTQYF
few	TRBV5-1	TRBJ2-5	TRBD1	TGCGCCAGCAGCGTGACAGGGGGAAAAGAGACCCAGTACTTC	CASSVTGGKETQYF
.	TRBV6-1	TRBJ1-1	TRBD1	TGTGCCAGCAAGACAGGGAGGAACACTGAAGCTTTCTTT	CASKTGRNTEAFF
.	TRBV5-1	TRBJ1-5	.	TGCGCCAGCAGCTGGGGGGAGATCAATCAGCCCCAGCATTTT	CASSWGEINQPQHF
.	TRBV5-8	TRBJ2-7	.	TGTGCCAGCAGCTTGGGGCCCAGCTCCTACGAGCAGTACTTC	CASSLGPSSYEQYF
.	TRBV28	TRBJ2-6	.	TGTGCCAGCAAAGCTGGGGCCAACGTCCTGACTTTC	CASKAGANVLTF
few	TRBV5-1	TRBJ1-2	.	TGCGCCAGCAGCTTGGAGGTGGCAGGGGACTATGGCTACACCTTC	CASSLEVAGDYGYTF
few	TRBV4-1	TRBJ1-1	.	TGCGCCAGCAGCCAAGCTGGAGGGAGAGTCACTGAAGCTTTCTTT	CASSQAGGRVTEAFF
.	TRBV6-5	TRBJ2-7	.	TGTGCCAGCAGTTTGCTATACGGCGAGCAGTACTTC	CASSLLYGEQYF
.	TRBV18	TRBJ2-1	TRBD2	TGTGCCAGCTCACCACGGGGACTAGCGGGAGCCTATGAGCAGTTCTTC	CASSPRGLAGAYEQFF
.	TRBV4-1	TRBJ2-5	.	TGCGCCAGCAGCCAGGGGGTAACAGGTCCCCAAGAGACCCAGTACTTC	CASSQGVTGPQETQYF
.	TRBV28	TRBJ2-2	TRBD1	TGTGCCGGAAAAGACAGGGTCCCGAACACCGGGGAGCTGTTTTTT	CAGKDRVPNTGELFF
few	TRBV27	TRBJ2-7	TRBD1	TGTGCCAGCAGTTGGGACAGGGCCTCCTACGAGCAGTACTTC	CASSWDRASYEQYF
once	TRBV6-4	TRBJ2-1	.	TGTGCCAGCAGTCCCACTAGCAAAGGGTCGGCTGAGCAGTTCTTC	CASSPTSKGSAEQFF
.	TRBV28	TRBJ1-5	.	TGTGCCAGCAGTTTGGCGATCAATCAGCCCCAGCATTTT	CASSLAINQPQHF
few	TRBV6-1	TRBJ2-5	TRBD2	TGTGCCAGCAGTGTTGGGCTAGCGGGAGGAGAGACCCAGTACTTC	CASSVGLAGGETQYF